The source of this T cell receptor (beta chain) is a study of long-term antiretroviral therapy in people with HIV. At the level of the study: Initial samples were collected about a decade before the 2015 immediate-ART recommendation.

Germline V gene data show CDR1 as SGDLS and CDR2 as YYNGEE. The CDR3 has 16 residues. V lost 4 bases to trimming and J lost 4 bases, with 18 bases between them. They ran version v3.0 of the immunoSEQ assay at survey level. Each sample had sequencing targeting about 35,000-50,000 T-cell genomes. Some clones are missing from TCRdb's copy, which holds only in-frame ones; the method was immunoSEQ multiplex PCR. The table records roughly 15,000 clones, about 82% of them present only once. This TCR came from a middle-aged woman with HIV. This chain links TRBV9 with TRBJ2-1; D may correspond to TRBD1 or TRBD2 (6 bases each). The material was unsorted PBMCs, obtained 1.8 years before starting antiretroviral therapy. Here the CDR3 reads CASSSRAGGSYNEQFF. CDR3 nucleotides: TGTGCCAGCAGCTCAAGGGCCGGGGGCAGTTACAATGAGCAGTTCTTC.